The rows below give T cell receptor beta chains drawn from one sample of a study of T-cell memory formation after mild COVID-19. TCRdb passed the 5' RACE reads through MiXCR, listing each CDR3 protein once. The sample lists fewer than 350,000 distinct CDR3 sequences, more than 15% occurring once. Sequenced input: PBMCs or a T cell subset sorted from them (not recorded which). Every receptor here comes from a man between 18 and 29 years old who had mild COVID-19 (a few samples of this study predate the infection). Cell type and time point are not known. Each CDR3 is given with its conserved first and last residue. Fields, in order: CDR3 DNA, CDR3 protein, D gene, V gene, J gene, clone size. The D gene is left open where the match is weak. Expanded clones are given a class, and other clones once, few, many or no size at all.

CDR3nt: TGCAGTGCTTCGGAGCGAGGGGAGGATGGCTACACCTTC
CDR3aa: CSASERGEDGYTF
d_gene: .
v_gene: TRBV20-1
j_gene: TRBJ1-2
abundance: .

CDR3nt: TGCAGCGTCAGACGGACCGGGGAGCTGTTTTTT
CDR3aa: CSVRRTGELFF
d_gene: .
v_gene: TRBV29-1
j_gene: TRBJ2-2
abundance: .

CDR3nt: TGTGCCAGCAGTTCCGTGACAGGATCGGGGGAAAAACTGTTTTTT
CDR3aa: CASSSVTGSGEKLFF
d_gene: .
v_gene: TRBV28
j_gene: TRBJ1-4
abundance: few

CDR3nt: TGTGCCAGCAGCACAACAGGGGGGGAGACCCAGTACTTC
CDR3aa: CASSTTGGETQYF
d_gene: TRBD1
v_gene: TRBV7-9
j_gene: TRBJ2-5
abundance: few

CDR3nt: TGTGCCACCAGTGACGCCCACTCCACAGGGACCCAGTACTTC
CDR3aa: CATSDAHSTGTQYF
d_gene: .
v_gene: TRBV24-1
j_gene: TRBJ2-5
abundance: .

CDR3nt: TGTGCCAGCGGGGGACAGCTTGAAAAACTGTTTTTT
CDR3aa: CASGGQLEKLFF
d_gene: TRBD1
v_gene: TRBV2
j_gene: TRBJ1-4
abundance: few

CDR3nt: TGTGCCAGCAGCTTGAATATCGACAAGAGCTCCTACAATGAGCAGTTCTTC
CDR3aa: CASSLNIDKSSYNEQFF
d_gene: .
v_gene: TRBV5-8
j_gene: TRBJ2-1
abundance: .

CDR3nt: TGTGCCAGCAGTTATCCGACCGGGACAGGGGTTGGCTACACCTTC
CDR3aa: CASSYPTGTGVGYTF
d_gene: TRBD1
v_gene: TRBV6-5
j_gene: TRBJ1-2
abundance: few

CDR3nt: TGTGCCATAGGGGACAGGGTCTACGAGCAGTACTTC
CDR3aa: CAIGDRVYEQYF
d_gene: TRBD1
v_gene: TRBV2
j_gene: TRBJ2-7
abundance: few

CDR3nt: TGCGCCAGCAGCTTGACACCCTTCTCCTCTGGCTACACCTTC
CDR3aa: CASSLTPFSSGYTF
d_gene: .
v_gene: TRBV5-1
j_gene: TRBJ1-2
abundance: .

CDR3nt: TGTGCCAGTACCCCGGGGGCCCATCAGCCCCAGCATTTT
CDR3aa: CASTPGAHQPQHF
d_gene: .
v_gene: TRBV12-3/TRBV12-4
j_gene: TRBJ1-5
abundance: .

CDR3nt: TGCAGTGCTTTACCACAGGGGAAGGGGGGTCAGCCCCAGCATTTT
CDR3aa: CSALPQGKGGQPQHF
d_gene: TRBD1
v_gene: TRBV20-1
j_gene: TRBJ1-5
abundance: once

CDR3nt: TGCGCCAGCAGCACTTGGACAGGGGAGGAGCAGTACTTC
CDR3aa: CASSTWTGEEQYF
d_gene: TRBD1
v_gene: TRBV5-1
j_gene: TRBJ2-7
abundance: many

CDR3nt: TGTGCCAGCAGCTTAGACGGGACTAGCGGGGAGACCCAGTACTTC
CDR3aa: CASSLDGTSGETQYF
d_gene: TRBD2
v_gene: TRBV7-2
j_gene: TRBJ2-5
abundance: many

CDR3nt: TGCGCCAGCAGAACAGACGGAGAGAACACTGAAGCTTTCTTT
CDR3aa: CASRTDGENTEAFF
d_gene: .
v_gene: TRBV4-3
j_gene: TRBJ1-1
abundance: .

CDR3nt: TGTGCCAGCAGCCGAGGGCGGGGGGCCTACAATGAGCAGTTCTTC
CDR3aa: CASSRGRGAYNEQFF
d_gene: TRBD2
v_gene: TRBV5-6
j_gene: TRBJ2-1
abundance: .

CDR3nt: TGTGCCAGCTCAAGAGACACCGGCACAGATACGCAGTATTTT
CDR3aa: CASSRDTGTDTQYF
d_gene: .
v_gene: TRBV6-5
j_gene: TRBJ2-3
abundance: many

CDR3nt: TGTGCCAGCAGTTTTGCCCCCTCGGGAACCGGGGAGCTGTTTTTT
CDR3aa: CASSFAPSGTGELFF
d_gene: .
v_gene: TRBV12-3/TRBV12-4
j_gene: TRBJ2-2
abundance: few

CDR3nt: TGTGCCAGCTCGATCAGCTTTTATGGCTACACCTTC
CDR3aa: CASSISFYGYTF
d_gene: .
v_gene: TRBV28
j_gene: TRBJ1-2
abundance: many

CDR3nt: TGCAGCGTGGGAACCAGTGAGCAGTTCTTC
CDR3aa: CSVGTSEQFF
d_gene: .
v_gene: TRBV29-1
j_gene: TRBJ2-1
abundance: many

CDR3nt: TGCAGTGCTAGAGATCTTGCACAGGGGGAAGAGACCCAGTACTTC
CDR3aa: CSARDLAQGEETQYF
d_gene: TRBD1
v_gene: TRBV20-1
j_gene: TRBJ2-5
abundance: few

CDR3nt: TGTGCCAGCAGCTTAGGGCCCGGGAACACTGAAGCTTTCTTT
CDR3aa: CASSLGPGNTEAFF
d_gene: .
v_gene: TRBV7-6
j_gene: TRBJ1-1
abundance: many

CDR3nt: TGCGCCAGCAAAATTACAGGGAACACCGGGGAGCTGTTTTTT
CDR3aa: CASKITGNTGELFF
d_gene: .
v_gene: TRBV5-1
j_gene: TRBJ2-2
abundance: .

CDR3nt: TGTGCCAGCAGCCCTCGACAGGAGCCCAATGAAAAACTGTTTTTT
CDR3aa: CASSPRQEPNEKLFF
d_gene: .
v_gene: TRBV7-9
j_gene: TRBJ1-4
abundance: .

CDR3nt: TGTGCCAGCAATCTGGAGGGGGGCCCAGATACGCAGTATTTT
CDR3aa: CASNLEGGPDTQYF
d_gene: .
v_gene: TRBV6-2/TRBV6-3
j_gene: TRBJ2-3
abundance: .

CDR3nt: TGCAGCGTGATGATACGAATCCGGACTAGCGGAACAGATACGCAGTATTTT
CDR3aa: CSVMIRIRTSGTDTQYF
d_gene: TRBD2
v_gene: TRBV29-1
j_gene: TRBJ2-3
abundance: .